This T cell receptor (beta chain) was documented in a study of beta chain features in type 1 diabetes. About the research overall: All of the samples together had 95 million to 140 million sorted cells examined.

The V gene lost 6 bases and the J gene lost 1 base, with 19 bases spanning the gap. CDR1 KGHSH and CDR2 LQKENI come from the germline V gene. The CDR3 contains 16 residues. Broader study findings: Researchers report that Type 1 diabetes patients had moderately but significantly shorter TCRB CDR3s across all four CD4+ subsets. Relative to healthy donors, patients appeared to have naive, central memory and Treg TCRB repertoires that were more similar.

This clone was seen more than once but under ten times. Its antigen is unidentified. cDNA synthesis used the whole RNA isolate, giving expressed TCRB sequences. Sequencing was performed with immunoSEQ multiplex PCR; in TCRdb, only in-frame clones are kept and a portion is missing. The sample includes under 300,000 clones, 11% to 15% of them seen just once. The sample consisted of naive CD4+ T cells from blood. This chain links TRBV18 with TRBJ2-7, with D possibly TRBD2 on 5 matching bases. The source is a young man with type 1 diabetes. The CDR3 region has the DNA TGTGCCAGCTCGATCGCCACTGCGGGTAGATCCTACGAGCAGTACTTC. Its protein is CASSIATAGRSYEQYF.